One sample yielded the 18 T cell receptor beta chains listed below, sequenced in a study of regulatory T cells in long-lasting Graves disease. HTBI primers from iRepertoire and Arm-PCR of CDR3 regions yielded the TCR beta libraries. TCRdb passed the multiplex PCR reads through MiXCR, listing each CDR3 protein once. The sample lists 300,000 to 400,000 distinct CDR3 sequences, roughly 15% occurring once. Time point meaning: newly diagnosed GD, antithyroid drugs for less than 3 months. Preparation of the TCR library used RNA extracted from PBMCs. The sample was peripheral blood mononuclear cells (PBMCs), taken at new diagnosis, from a patient treated with antithyroid drugs. These receptors came from a female donor with Graves disease.

This clonotype was seen many times. The V gene is TRBV11-1, the J gene TRBJ2-2; 10 nucleotides align to TRBD1. The CDR3 has 16 amino acids. In germline, CDR1 is SGHAT, CDR2 FQDESV (reference sequence). Unmatched junction bases numbered 4, after V lost 5 bases and J lost 1 base. In nucleotides, the CDR3 is TGTGCCAGCAGCAGACAGGGGGCAGAGAACACCGGGGAGCTGTTTTTT. Amino acid sequence: CASSRQGAENTGELFF.

The table lists this clonotype with many counts. This sequence joins TRBV7-6 and TRBJ2-1; D is undetermined. Germline CDR1 is SGHVS and CDR2 is FNYEAQ. This CDR3 is built from 13 residues. With 4 bases removed from V and 6 bases from J, the gap between germline ends came to 10 bases. CDR3 in DNA: TGTGCCAGCAGCTCCGGCTGGGTCAATGAGCAGTTCTTC. It yields the protein CASSSGWVNEQFF.

Many counts were recorded for this clonotype. This rearrangement joins TRBV30 to TRBJ2-3, with 12 bases aligning to TRBD2. Germline assignment: CDR1 GTSNPN and CDR2 SVGIG (reference sequence). The CDR3 has 15 amino acids. Trimming took 5 bases from V and 2 from J; bases not matched to a gene: 5. The CDR3 sequence is CAWDGLAGNTDTQYF. DNA of the CDR3: TGTGCCTGGGATGGACTAGCGGGGAACACAGATACGCAGTATTTT.

As for this clonotype: One base away lies a much larger clone, so this may be a sequencing read error. The CDR3 coding sequence is TGTGCCAGCAGCTCCCTCCTGACAGGGGGCAAGAACACCGGGGAGCTGTTTTTT. It codes for CASSSLLTGGKNTGELFF. The chain uses TRBV13 and TRBJ2-2; 10 nucleotides align to TRBD1. This CDR3 is built from 18 residues. Germline CDR1 PRHDT, CDR2 FYEKMQ (reference sequence). After removal of 4 bases from V and 1 base from J, the junction contained 9 bases not matched to a gene.

The rearrangement joins TRBV4-1 to TRBJ1-5; D may be TRBD1 (6 bases). Trimming removed 0 bases at V and 8 bases at J, with 14 bases between. CDR3 length equals 15 residues. The germline CDR1 and CDR2 sequences are MGHRA and YSYEKL. The CDR3 DNA sequence: TGCGCCAGCAGCCAAGAAGGGGGGGGAGGGGAGCCCCAGCATTTT. Translated, it gives CASSQEGGGGEPQHF.

This clonotype appeared many times. The genes are TRBV20-1 and TRBJ1-5; 9 nucleotides agree with TRBD1. This CDR3 has 13 amino acids. Germline CDR1 DFQATT, CDR2 SNEGSKA (reference sequence). V was pared by 6 bases and J by 6 bases, with 6 bases of the junction left unmatched. CDR3 nucleotide sequence: TGCAGTGCGACCCGGACAGGGGTTCAGCCCCAGCATTTT. Amino acids: CSATRTGVQPQHF.

This clonotype appeared a few times. The genes are TRBV20-1 and TRBJ2-5, with D perhaps matching TRBD1 (5 bases). The CDR3 is 14 amino acids. The ends were cut back, 5 bases at V and 2 bases at J, with 15 bases in the middle. CDR1 and CDR2 (germline): DFQATT, SNEGSKA (reference sequence). The chain's CDR3 is CSAPSWGRQETQYF. For the CDR3, the DNA is TGCAGTGCTCCGAGTTGGGGCAGACAAGAGACCCAGTACTTC.

This clonotype showed up many times. DNA for the CDR3: TGTGCCAGCAGCTTAAACACAATCGATACGCAGTATTTT. This translates into CASSLNTIDTQYF. The J gene is TRBJ2-3, the V gene TRBV12-3 or TRBV12-4, with D unclear. The CDR3 consists of 13 residues. The V end was cut by 6 bases, the J end by 6 bases, with 13 bases between.

The chain recombines TRBV5-5 with TRBJ2-4; 7 bases are a match to TRBD1. V was pared by 0 bases and J by 13 bases, with 1 base of the junction left unmatched. In germline, CDR1 is SGHKS, CDR2 YYEKEE (reference sequence). CDR3 length: 11 amino acids. CDR3 bases: TGTGCCAGCAGCTTGGAACAGGGGCAGTACTTC. Amino acids: CASSLEQGQYF. The full variable domain, completed using reference TRBV5-5 and TRBJ2-4, is DAGVTQSPTHLIKTRGQQVTLRCSPISGHKSVSWYQQVLGQGPQFIFQYYEKEERGRGNFPDRFSARQFPNYSSELNVNALLLGDSALYLCASSLEQGQYFGAGTRLSVL.

This clonotype was detected many times. The chain links TRBV2 to TRBJ2-2; perhaps TRBD2 as D (7 bases). CDR1 and CDR2 from the germline V gene are SNHLY and FYNNEI. The germline V and J ends were trimmed by 4 bases and 6 bases, with 15 bases remaining between them. The CDR3 sequence is 15 residues long. The CDR3 DNA reads as TGTGCCAGCAGTGGGGCGGCGGGGGCAGCCGGGGAGCTGTTTTTT. Its protein product is CASSGAAGAAGELFF.

The sample holds many counts of this clonotype. The rearrangement links TRBV12-5 to TRBJ2-2; no reliable D call. Trimming removed 2 bases from V and 2 bases from J, with 6 bases in between. CDR1 and CDR2 from the germline V gene are LGHNT and FRNRAP. There are 14 residues in the CDR3. The DNA for the CDR3 is TGTGCTAGTGGTTTGTGGGATAACACCGGGGAGCTGTTTTTT. Amino acid sequence: CASGLWDNTGELFF.

This clonotype was counted a single time. CDR3 DNA sequence: TGTGCCAGCAGCTTAGTGGCAGGGCTCGTCTACGAGCAGTACTTC. This translates into CASSLVAGLVYEQYF. The chain links TRBV7-9 to TRBJ2-7; D may be TRBD1 (5 bases). Germline values: CDR1 SEHNR, CDR2 FQNEAQ (reference sequence). This CDR3 has 15 residues. Trimming stripped 1 base from V and 3 bases from J, with 13 bases between.

This clonotype showed up just a few times. This chain joins TRBV11-1 and TRBJ1-1; tentatively, D is TRBD1 (5 bases). This CDR3 has 15 amino acids. Germline V gives CDR1 SGHAT, CDR2 FQDESV (reference sequence). Trimming shortened V by 5 bases and J by 1 base, and 14 bases separated the two germline ends. The CDR3 protein is CASSRPGGWNTEAFF. The CDR3 coding sequence is TGTGCCAGCAGCCGGCCGGGGGGTTGGAACACTGAAGCTTTCTTT.

The sample holds many counts of this clonotype. V is TRBV2 and J is TRBJ1-6; 12 bases map to TRBD1. Germline lookup yields CDR1 SNHLY and CDR2 FYNNEI. The CDR3 has 19 residues. Germline trimming cut 6 bases from V and 1 base from J; bases unmatched to any gene: 10. The CDR3 DNA sequence: TGTGCCAGCAGCCCGGAGGGACAGGGGGCAATTTCCTATAATTCACCCCTCCACTTT. This gives the protein CASSPEGQGAISYNSPLHF.

At least ten counts were recorded for this clonotype. V is TRBV7-2 and J is TRBJ2-7; perhaps TRBD2 as D (7 bases). The CDR3 covers 15 residues. Germline values: CDR1 SGHTA, CDR2 FQGNSA. The V and J ends lost 4 bases and 3 bases respectively, with 16 bases between them. In DNA, the CDR3 is TGTGCCAGCAGCTCCCTAAGGGGGGGAAACTACGAGCAGTACTTC. Its translation: CASSSLRGGNYEQYF.

This clonotype was found many times. This sequence joins TRBV11-2 and TRBJ2-7; D not resolved. There are 14 residues in the CDR3. Germline values: CDR1 SGHAT, CDR2 FQNNGV. V shed 1 base and J shed 2 bases, with 9 bases lying between them. CDR3 nucleotide sequence: TGTGCCAGCAGCTTAGTTACAGAAACCTACGAGCAGTACTTC. Translation gives CASSLVTETYEQYF.

The table lists this clonotype with a few counts. At one end, the junction sequence differs from germline, possibly due to a read error. V and J are TRBV4-3 and TRBJ2-3; tentatively, D is TRBD1 (5 bases). Germline lookup yields CDR1 LGHNA and CDR2 YSLEER. CDR3 length: 13 residues. The CDR3 spells CAGSDTGVDTQYF. The CDR3 DNA is TGCGCCGGCAGCGATACAGGCGTAGATACGCAGTATTTT.

A word on this clonotype: A much larger clone lies a single base off, so this may be a read error. The V gene is TRBV29-1, the J gene TRBJ2-7; no clear D. Germline V gives CDR1 SQVTM, CDR2 ANQGSEA. CDR3 size: 12 residues. With 5 bases removed from V and 6 bases from J, the gap between germline ends came to 14 bases. For the CDR3, the DNA is TGCAGCGTTACGCGCTATGGCAGCGAGCAGTACTTC. Its translation is CSVTRYGSEQYF.